This T cell receptor beta chain comes out of a study of T cells in localized non-small cell lung cancer. The CDR3 runs 11 residues. The V gene's germline CDR1 is SEHNR and CDR2 FQNEAQ (reference sequence). On this clone: One junction end does not reproduce the germline sequence, and a read error may be involved.

The assay was immunoSEQ multiplex PCR, and TCRdb's table has in-frame clones only and misses some. The sample has approximately 34,000 clones; around 88% are singletons. This TCR was sampled from a woman aged 40-69 years with stage I lung adenocarcinoma. V usage is TRBV7-9 and J usage is TRBJ2-7; 8 bases are shared with TRBD1. The starting material was peripheral blood, obtained before any cancer treatment. Here the CDR3 DNA reads TGTGCCAGCAGCCTACGACAGGGGCAAACGTTC. Translating gives CASSLRQGQTF.